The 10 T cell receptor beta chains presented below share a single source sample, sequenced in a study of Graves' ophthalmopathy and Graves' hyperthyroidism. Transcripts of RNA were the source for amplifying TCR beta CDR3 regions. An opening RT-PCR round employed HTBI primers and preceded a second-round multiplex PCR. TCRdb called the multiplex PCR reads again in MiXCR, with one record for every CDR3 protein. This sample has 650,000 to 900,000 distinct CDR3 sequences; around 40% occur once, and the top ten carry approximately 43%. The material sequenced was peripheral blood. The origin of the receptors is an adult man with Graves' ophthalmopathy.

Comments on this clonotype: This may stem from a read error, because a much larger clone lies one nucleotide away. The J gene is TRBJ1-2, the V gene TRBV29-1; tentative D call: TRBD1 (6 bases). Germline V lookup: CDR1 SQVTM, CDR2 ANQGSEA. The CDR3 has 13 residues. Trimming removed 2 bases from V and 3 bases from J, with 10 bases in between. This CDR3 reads CSVEYRDDYGYTF. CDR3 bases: TGCAGCGTTGAATACAGGGACGACTATGGCTACACCTTC.

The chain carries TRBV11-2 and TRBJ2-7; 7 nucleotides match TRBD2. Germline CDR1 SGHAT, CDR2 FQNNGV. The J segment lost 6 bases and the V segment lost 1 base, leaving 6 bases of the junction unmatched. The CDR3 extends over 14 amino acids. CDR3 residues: CASSLGAGPAEQYF. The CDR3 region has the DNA TGTGCCAGCAGCTTAGGAGCGGGGCCCGCCGAGCAGTACTTC. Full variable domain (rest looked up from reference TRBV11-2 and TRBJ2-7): EAGVAQSPRYKIIEKRQSVAFWCNPISGHATLYWYQQILGQGPKLLIQFQNNGVVDDSQLPKDRFSAERLKGVDSTLKIQPAKLEDSAVYLCASSLGAGPAEQYFGPGTRLTVT.

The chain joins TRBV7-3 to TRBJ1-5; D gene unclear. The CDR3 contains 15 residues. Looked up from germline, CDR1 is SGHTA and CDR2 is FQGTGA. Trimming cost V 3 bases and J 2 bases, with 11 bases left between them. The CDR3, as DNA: TGTGCCAGCAGCTTTAAAGGCTTAGGCAATCAGCCCCAGCATTTT. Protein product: CASSFKGLGNQPQHF.

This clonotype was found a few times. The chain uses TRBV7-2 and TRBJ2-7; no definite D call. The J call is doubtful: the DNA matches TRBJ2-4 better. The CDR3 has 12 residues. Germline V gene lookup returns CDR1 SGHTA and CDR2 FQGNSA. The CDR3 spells CASSLIINIQYF. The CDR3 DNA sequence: TGTGCCAGCAGCTTAATCATAAACATTCAGTACTTC.

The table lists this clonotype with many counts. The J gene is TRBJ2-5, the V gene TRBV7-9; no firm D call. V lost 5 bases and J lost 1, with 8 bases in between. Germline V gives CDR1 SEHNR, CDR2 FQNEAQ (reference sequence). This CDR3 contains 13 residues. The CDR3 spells CASSATSQETQYF. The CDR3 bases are TGTGCCAGCAGCGCCACTTCCCAAGAGACCCAGTACTTC.

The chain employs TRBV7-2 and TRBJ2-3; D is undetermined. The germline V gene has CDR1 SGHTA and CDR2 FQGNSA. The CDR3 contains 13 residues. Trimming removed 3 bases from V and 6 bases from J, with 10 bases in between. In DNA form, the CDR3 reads TGTGCCAGCAGCTTGGAAGCTCGGGATACGCAGTATTTT. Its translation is CASSLEARDTQYF.

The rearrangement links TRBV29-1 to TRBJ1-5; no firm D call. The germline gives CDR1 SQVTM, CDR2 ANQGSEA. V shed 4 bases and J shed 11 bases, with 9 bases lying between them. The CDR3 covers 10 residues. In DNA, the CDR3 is TGCAGCGTTGCCCTAGAGACCCAGCATTTT. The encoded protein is CSVALETQHF.

The CDR3 coding sequence is TGTGCCAGCAGCTCCAGCAGAGGGAACTACTACGAGCAGTACTTC. Translation gives CASSSSRGNYYEQYF. The chain is built from TRBV7-1 and TRBJ2-7, with D perhaps matching TRBD2 (5 bases). TRBV7-1 is sorted into the ORF group, with uncertain function. The length of the CDR3 is 15 residues. V lost 3 bases and J 3 bases, leaving 15 bases between the germline ends.

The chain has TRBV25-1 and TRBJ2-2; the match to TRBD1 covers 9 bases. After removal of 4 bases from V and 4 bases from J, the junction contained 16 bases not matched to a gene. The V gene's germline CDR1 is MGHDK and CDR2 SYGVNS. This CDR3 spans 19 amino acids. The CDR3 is CASSASGSTTGGFTGELFF. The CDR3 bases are TGTGCCAGCAGTGCTAGTGGCTCAACCACAGGGGGCTTCACCGGGGAGCTGTTTTTT. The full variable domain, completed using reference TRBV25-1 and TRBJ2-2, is EADIYQTPRYLVIGTGKKITLECSQTMGHDKMYWYQQDPGMELHLIHYSYGVNSTEKGDLSSESTVSRIRTEHFPLTLESARPSHTSQYLCASSASGSTTGGFTGELFFGEGSRLTVL.

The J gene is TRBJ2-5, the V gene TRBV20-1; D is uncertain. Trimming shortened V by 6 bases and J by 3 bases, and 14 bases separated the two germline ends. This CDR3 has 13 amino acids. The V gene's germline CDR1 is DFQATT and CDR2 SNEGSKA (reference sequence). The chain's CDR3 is CSAHIPQKETQYF. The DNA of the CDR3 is TGCAGTGCCCATATACCGCAAAAAGAGACCCAGTACTTC.